Listed below are T cell receptor beta chains from one sample, sequenced in a study of T cell repertoires in cytomegalovirus infection. TCRdb used MiXCR to reprocess the reads, holding one entry per CDR3 protein. The sample contains 680,000 or so distinct CDR3 sequences, 35% to 40% of which appear only once. Sequencing was done on a sample of PBMCs. The receptors originated from a human donor in good health (CMV status not recorded). Some clones in this sample may be carry-over from other donors' samples. The CDR3 runs from the conserved cysteine through the conserved F or W. D genes are given only for firm matches. The listing skips clone size in some rows; elsewhere it reads once, few, many or a size class.

CDR3: CASSLSTGTTQYF; DNA: TGTGCCAGCAGCTTAAGCACCGGGACTACGCAGTATTTT; D: -; size: many; V: TRBV7-2; J: TRBJ2-3
CDR3: CASIPGGAETQYF; DNA: TGTGCCAGCATCCCGGGGGGTGCGGAGACCCAGTACTTC; D: TRBD2; size: few; V: TRBV28; J: TRBJ2-5
CDR3: CASSLPSNQPQHF; DNA: TGTGCCAGTAGTCTTCCGAGCAATCAGCCCCAGCATTTT; D: -; size: -; V: TRBV19; J: TRBJ1-5
CDR3: CASTKGGRGEQFF; DNA: TGTGCCAGCACCAAAGGAGGGCGCGGGGAGCAGTTCTTC; D: -; size: -; V: TRBV28; J: TRBJ2-1
CDR3: CASTQGTCQYYGYTF; DNA: TGTGCCAGTACCCAGGGGACATGCCAATACTATGGCTACACCTTC; D: -; size: -; V: TRBV19; J: TRBJ1-2
CDR3: CATSEPSEIGQPQHF; DNA: TGTGCCACCAGTGAGCCATCCGAAATAGGCCAGCCCCAGCATTTT; D: -; size: -; V: TRBV24-1; J: TRBJ1-5
CDR3: CASSNNRGSNEQFF; DNA: TGTGCCAGTAGTAACAACAGGGGATCCAATGAGCAGTTCTTC; D: TRBD1; size: -; V: TRBV19; J: TRBJ2-1
CDR3: CASSLTRRGLSNTGELFF; DNA: TGTGCCAGCAGCTTGACCCGGAGGGGCCTATCGAACACCGGGGAGCTGTTTTTT; D: -; size: -; V: TRBV7-9; J: TRBJ2-2
CDR3: CSSSLIGGFSSYEQYF; DNA: TGTTCCAGCAGCTTAATCGGCGGTTTCAGCTCCTACGAGCAGTACTTC; D: -; size: -; V: TRBV7-8; J: TRBJ2-7
CDR3: CASSPQGISNQPPHF; DNA: TGTGCCAGCAGCCCACAGGGAATTAGCAATCAGCCCCCGCATTTT; D: -; size: -; V: TRBV12-3/TRBV12-4; J: TRBJ1-5
CDR3: CARSLGPSGEPYF; DNA: TGTGCCAGAAGCTTGGGACCGTCGGGGGAGCCGTACTTC; D: -; size: once; V: TRBV7-2; J: TRBJ2-7
CDR3: CASSQVGGGAPGEQFF; DNA: TGTGCCAGCAGCCAAGTTGGCGGGGGGGCCCCGGGTGAGCAGTTCTTC; D: TRBD2; size: many; V: TRBV14; J: TRBJ2-1
CDR3: CSAISGTGATPLHF; DNA: TGCAGTGCTATTTCCGGGACAGGGGCTACACCCCTCCACTTT; D: TRBD1; size: -; V: TRBV20-1; J: TRBJ1-6
CDR3: CASSKTGPDNEQFF; DNA: TGTGCCAGCAGCAAGACAGGGCCAGACAATGAGCAGTTCTTC; D: TRBD1; size: -; V: TRBV7-8; J: TRBJ2-1
CDR3: CASSLNPLAGVSSYNEQFF; DNA: TGTGCCAGCAGCCTAAACCCCCTAGCGGGAGTTTCTTCCTACAATGAGCAGTTCTTC; D: TRBD2; size: -; V: TRBV5-4; J: TRBJ2-1
CDR3: CASSPRGSAPLGANVLTF; DNA: TGTGCCAGCAGTCCGCGGGGGTCAGCTCCACTTGGGGCCAACGTCCTGACTTTC; D: TRBD2; size: few; V: TRBV28; J: TRBJ2-6
CDR3: CASSINDHPGYTF; DNA: TGTGCCAGTAGTATAAATGATCACCCTGGCTACACCTTC; D: -; size: -; V: TRBV19; J: TRBJ1-2
CDR3: CASHSSYNSPLHF; DNA: TGTGCCAGCCATAGCTCCTATAATTCACCCCTCCACTTT; D: -; size: few; V: TRBV28; J: TRBJ1-6
CDR3: CASSPMGRMNTEAFF; DNA: TGTGCCAGCAGCCCCATGGGTAGGATGAACACTGAAGCTTTCTTT; D: -; size: many; V: TRBV2; J: TRBJ1-1
CDR3: CASSQVNGDYEQYF; DNA: TGCGCCAGCAGCCAAGTTAATGGTGATTACGAGCAGTACTTC; D: -; size: many; V: TRBV4-1; J: TRBJ2-7
CDR3: CASSRLGVQETQYF; DNA: TGTGCCAGCAGTCGACTAGGAGTCCAAGAGACCCAGTACTTC; D: -; size: -; V: TRBV12-3/TRBV12-4; J: TRBJ2-5
CDR3: CASSPRTGAGEGYTF; DNA: TGTGCCAGCAGCCCTCGGACAGGGGCGGGCGAGGGCTACACCTTC; D: TRBD1; size: -; V: TRBV7-9; J: TRBJ1-2